This T cell receptor beta chain emerged from a study of blood T cell repertoires in COVID-19. Study details: COVID-19 samples from acute and convalescent phases originated in the United States, Italy and Spain. T cells, B-cell-depleted T cells, or PBMCs supplied cDNA or gDNA.

Authors' data handling: From reference gene primer amplification, estimates of nucleated cell counts were derived. TCRdb keeps only in-frame clones here, not all; method: immunoSEQ multiplex PCR. For V, J and clone size, that table is used; D and trimming come from the DNA. The sample comprises about 130,000 clones, about 80% of which are singletons, and around 45% rests with the top ten. The CDR3 has 14 residues. Trimming stripped 0 bases from V and 8 bases from J, with 11 bases between. Germline assignment: CDR1 SGHRS and CDR2 YFSETQ. The chain combines TRBV5-1 with TRBJ1-4; tentatively, D is TRBD1 (6 bases). This TCR was sampled from a human donor in a cohort sampled during active COVID-19. Sequencing input: peripheral blood. The CDR3 nucleotides read TGCGCCAGCAGCTTGGGACAGGACCAAGAAAAACTGTTTTTT. Amino acids: CASSLGQDQEKLFF. The entire variable domain, with the rest obtained from reference TRBV5-1 and TRBJ1-4, is as follows: KAGVTQTPRYLIKTRGQQVTLSCSPISGHRSVSWYQQTPGQGLQFLFEYFSETQRNKGNFPGRFSGRQFSNSRSEMNVSTLELGDSALYLCASSLGQDQEKLFFGSGTQLSVL.